The source of this T cell receptor beta chain is a study of OX40 agonist ivuxolimab in advanced cancers. Study context: Every 2 weeks, patients got intravenous ivuxolimab at one of six dose levels (0.01-10 mg/kg). The dose-escalation cohort was approximately 81% male, with a mean age of 60 years, ranging about 23 to 90.

Baseline, cycle 4 day 1, and cycle 7 day 1 were the blood sampling points. Measured with immunoSEQ multiplex PCR; TCRdb has only the in-frame clones, and not every one. The sample holds tens of thousands of clones, just under 90% seen once. The clonotype originates from an adult with an advanced solid tumor such as melanoma, head and neck, liver or kidney cancer. The input for sequencing was CD4+ or CD8+ T cells sorted from blood, taken in a trial of the OX40 agonist ivuxolimab.

The CDR3 sequence is CASSDYRSNTGELFF. The CDR3 DNA follows: TGTGCCAGCAGTGATTATAGGTCGAACACCGGGGAGCTGTTTTTT. The J gene is TRBJ2-2, the V gene TRBV2, with D uncertain. Germline V gives CDR1 SNHLY, CDR2 FYNNEI. The CDR3 length is 15 residues. Trimming removed 3 bases from V and 0 bases from J, with 8 bases in between.